One and the same sample provided the 10 T cell receptor beta chains below, sequenced in a study of blood T cells in healthy people across ages. Then a second PCR, running about 6 to 12 cycles, was carried out with a sample-barcoded 5' primer and a J-beta primer mix. TCRdb redid the calling of the 5' RACE reads with MiXCR, one entry per CDR3 protein. The table records about 800,000 distinct CDR3 sequences, less than 60% of them present only once. Sequenced: blood. The receptor source for this set is a man of 80 years or more in good health.

This clonotype was seen a few times. The chain uses TRBV25-1 and TRBJ1-1; tentative D call: TRBD1 (6 bases). The germline V and J ends were trimmed by 6 bases and 4 bases, with 15 bases remaining between them. CDR3 length: 14 residues. CDR1 MGHDK and CDR2 SYGVNS come from the germline V gene. CDR3 region: CASSGTGGGTEAFF. The CDR3 DNA reads TGTGCCAGCAGCGGAACCGGAGGGGGCACTGAAGCTTTCTTT.

The CDR3 coding sequence is TGTGCCAGCTCAAGTGACAGGGGGTTCGGGGAGACTGAAGCTTTCTTT. The encoded protein is CASSSDRGFGETEAFF. The rearrangement joins TRBV18 to TRBJ1-1; 9 nucleotides align to TRBD1. The trim removed 5 bases at V and 5 bases at J, leaving 12 bases unmatched. Germline-derived CDR1 and CDR2 are KGHSH and LQKENI. CDR3 length: 16 amino acids.

The rearrangement joins TRBV7-9 to TRBJ2-3, with D uncertain. V was trimmed by 4 bases and J by 2 bases, leaving 10 bases between them. Germline loops: CDR1 SEHNR, CDR2 FQNEAQ (reference sequence). This CDR3 contains 14 residues. CDR3 residues: CASSSPATTDTQYF. CDR3 nucleotide sequence: TGTGCCAGCAGCTCGCCGGCTACCACAGATACGCAGTATTTT.

The J gene is TRBJ2-2, the V gene TRBV20-1; D not resolved. Per the germline V gene, CDR1 is DFQATT and CDR2 is SNEGSKA (reference sequence). The CDR3 length is 14 residues. The V gene lost 0 bases and the J gene lost 4 bases, with 9 bases spanning the gap. CDR3 amino acids: CSARDYTATGELFF. The CDR3 bases are TGCAGTGCTAGAGATTACACAGCCACCGGGGAGCTGTTTTTT.

The CDR3 bases are TGCAGCGTCCTCGGGCATCAGACCTACGAGCAGTACTTC. It encodes CSVLGHQTYEQYF. The V call is TRBV29-1, the J call TRBJ2-7; D ambiguous. Trimming removed 6 bases from V and 2 bases from J, with 14 bases in between. Germline CDR1 SQVTM, CDR2 ANQGSEA. The CDR3 loop spans 13 amino acids.

About this clonotype: Sequence at one end of the junction differs from germline and may be a read error. The rearrangement links TRBV12-3 or TRBV12-4 to TRBJ1-6; 8 bases match TRBD1. The CDR3 is made up of 15 amino acids. CDR3 in DNA: TGTGTCAGCAGTTTAACCGACAGGGGCAATTCACCCCTCCACTTT. Translated: CVSSLTDRGNSPLHF.

The CDR3 reads CASRPAGGGREQYF. The CDR3 nucleotides are TGTGCCAGCAGACCCGCAGGGGGAGGGCGCGAGCAGTACTTC. The genes are TRBV28 and TRBJ2-7, with D perhaps being TRBD1 or TRBD2 (7 bases each). CDR3 length: 14 amino acids. CDR1 is MDHEN, CDR2 SYDVKM, per germline. Trimming took 6 bases from V and 6 from J, leaving 18 bases between them.

Remarks on this clonotype: A much larger clonotype is one base distant, so this may be a read error. V is TRBV24-1 and J is TRBJ2-1; 10 bases are a match to TRBD1. CDR3 length: 20 residues. From germline, CDR1 is KGHDR and CDR2 SFDVKD. The V segment lost 3 bases and the J segment 7 bases; nucleotides outside the gene matches: 20. In DNA form, the CDR3 reads TGTGCCACCAGTGATCCGATGCCTCACTTCCGGGACAGGGGAGGAAATGAGCAGTTCTTC. It specifies CATSDPMPHFRDRGGNEQFF.

This clonotype was counted only a few times. The chain links TRBV7-2 to TRBJ1-1; D is possibly TRBD1 (6 bases). V lost 1 base and J lost 11, with 17 bases in between. Per germline, CDR1 SGHTA and CDR2 FQGNSA. The CDR3 spans 14 residues. CDR3 region: CASSLDPARRGAFF. The CDR3 bases are TGTGCCAGCAGCTTAGACCCCGCCCGGAGGGGGGCTTTCTTT.

Points on this clonotype: A much larger clone is a single base away; this may be a read error. This chain uses TRBV7-2 with TRBJ2-1, with D perhaps TRBD1 (6 bases). The CDR3 is 13 amino acids. Germline V gene sequence: CDR1 SGHTA, CDR2 FQGNSA. The CDR3 here is CACSFQTGGEQFF. CDR3 DNA: TGTGCCTGCAGCTTTCAGACAGGCGGTGAGCAGTTCTTC.